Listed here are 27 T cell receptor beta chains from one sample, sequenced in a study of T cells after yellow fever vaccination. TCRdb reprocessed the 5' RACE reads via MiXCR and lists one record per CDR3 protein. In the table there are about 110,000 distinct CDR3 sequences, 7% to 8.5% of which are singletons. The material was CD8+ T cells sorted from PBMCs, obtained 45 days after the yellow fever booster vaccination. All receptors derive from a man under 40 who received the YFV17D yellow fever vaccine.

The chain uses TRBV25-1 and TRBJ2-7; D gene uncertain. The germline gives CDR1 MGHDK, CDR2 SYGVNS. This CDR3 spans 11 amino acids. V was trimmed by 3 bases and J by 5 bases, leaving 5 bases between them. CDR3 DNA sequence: TGTGCCAGCAGTGATGATCACGAGCAGTACTTC. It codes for CASSDDHEQYF.

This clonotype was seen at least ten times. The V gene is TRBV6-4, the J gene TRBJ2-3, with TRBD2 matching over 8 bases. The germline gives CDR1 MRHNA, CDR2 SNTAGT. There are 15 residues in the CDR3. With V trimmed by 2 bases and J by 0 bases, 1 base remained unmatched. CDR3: CASSDASGSTDTQYF. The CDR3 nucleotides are TGTGCCAGCAGTGACGCTAGCGGGAGCACAGATACGCAGTATTTT.

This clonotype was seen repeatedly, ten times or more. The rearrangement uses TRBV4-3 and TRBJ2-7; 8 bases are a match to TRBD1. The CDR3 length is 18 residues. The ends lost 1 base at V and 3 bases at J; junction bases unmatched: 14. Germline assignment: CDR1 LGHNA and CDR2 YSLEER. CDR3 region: CASSQGAPRQGWSYEQYF. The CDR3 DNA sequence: TGCGCCAGCAGCCAAGGGGCCCCCCGACAGGGGTGGAGCTACGAGCAGTACTTC.

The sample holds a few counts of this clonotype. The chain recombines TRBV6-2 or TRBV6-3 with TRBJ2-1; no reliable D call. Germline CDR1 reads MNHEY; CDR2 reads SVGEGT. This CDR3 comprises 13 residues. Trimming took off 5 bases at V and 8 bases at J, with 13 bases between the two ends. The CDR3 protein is CASSILRWDEQFF. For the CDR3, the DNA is TGTGCCAGCAGTATTCTCCGCTGGGATGAGCAGTTCTTC.

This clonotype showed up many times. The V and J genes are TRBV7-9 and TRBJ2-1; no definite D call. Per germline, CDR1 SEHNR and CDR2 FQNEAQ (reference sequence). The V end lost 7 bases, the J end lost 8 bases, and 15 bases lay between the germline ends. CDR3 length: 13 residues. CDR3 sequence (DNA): TGTGCCAGCACAGGATTACGATGGGATGAGCAGTTCTTC. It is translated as CASTGLRWDEQFF.

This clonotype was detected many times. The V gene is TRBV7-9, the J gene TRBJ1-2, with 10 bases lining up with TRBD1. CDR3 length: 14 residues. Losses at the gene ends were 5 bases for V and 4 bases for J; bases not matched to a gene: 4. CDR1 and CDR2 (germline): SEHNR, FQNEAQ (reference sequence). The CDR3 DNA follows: TGTGCCAGCAGCCTGGGACAGGGGATCTATGGCTACACCTTC. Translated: CASSLGQGIYGYTF. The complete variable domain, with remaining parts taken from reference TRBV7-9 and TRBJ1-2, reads DTGVSQNPRHKITKRGQNVTFRCDPISEHNRLYWYRQTLGQGPEFLTYFQNEAQLEKSRLLSDRFSAERPKGSFSTLEIQRTEQGDSAMYLCASSLGQGIYGYTFGSGTRLTVV.

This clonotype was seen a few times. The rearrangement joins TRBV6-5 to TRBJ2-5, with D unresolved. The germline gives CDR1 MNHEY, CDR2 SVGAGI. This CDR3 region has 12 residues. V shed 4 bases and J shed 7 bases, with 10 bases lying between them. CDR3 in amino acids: CASSSSSWTQYF. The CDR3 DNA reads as TGTGCCAGCAGTTCGTCATCGTGGACCCAGTACTTC.

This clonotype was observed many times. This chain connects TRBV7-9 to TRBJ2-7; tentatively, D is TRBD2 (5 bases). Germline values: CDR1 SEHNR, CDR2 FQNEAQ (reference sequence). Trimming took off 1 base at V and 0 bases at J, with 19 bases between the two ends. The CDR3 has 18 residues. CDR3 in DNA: TGTGCCAGCAGCTTAGACTGGAGCGGACCTCGCCCCTCCTACGAGCAGTACTTC. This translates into CASSLDWSGPRPSYEQYF.

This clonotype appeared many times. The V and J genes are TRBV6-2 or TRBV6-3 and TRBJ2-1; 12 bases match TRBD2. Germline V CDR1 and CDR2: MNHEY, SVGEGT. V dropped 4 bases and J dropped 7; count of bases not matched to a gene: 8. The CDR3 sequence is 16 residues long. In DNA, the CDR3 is TGTGCCAGCAGTTTCCTAGCGGGAGGGCCAGAAAATGAGCAGTTCTTC. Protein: CASSFLAGGPENEQFF.

CDR3 sequence: CASSRDLGGVYEQYF. CDR3 DNA: TGCGCCAGCAGCCGAGACCTGGGAGGGGTCTACGAGCAGTACTTC. The chain recombines TRBV4-3 with TRBJ2-7; 7 bases fit TRBD2. V gave up 4 bases and J gave up 3 bases; unmatched junction bases: 9. CDR3 length: 15 residues. From germline, CDR1 is LGHNA and CDR2 YSLEER.

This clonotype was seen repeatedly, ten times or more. The CDR3 here is CASSHSGQGNEKLFF. CDR3 bases: TGCGCCAGCAGCCATTCGGGACAGGGTAATGAAAAACTGTTTTTT. The chain combines TRBV4-3 with TRBJ1-4, with TRBD1 identical over 9 bases. This CDR3 comprises 15 residues. The trim removed 3 bases at V and 4 bases at J, leaving 3 bases unmatched. In germline, CDR1 is LGHNA, CDR2 YSLEER.

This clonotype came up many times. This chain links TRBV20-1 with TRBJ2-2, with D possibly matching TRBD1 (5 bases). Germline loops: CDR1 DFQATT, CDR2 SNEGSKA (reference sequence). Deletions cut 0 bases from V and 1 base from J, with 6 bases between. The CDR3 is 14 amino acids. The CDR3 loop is CSARDGQNTGELFF. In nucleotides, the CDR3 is TGCAGTGCTAGAGATGGACAGAACACCGGGGAGCTGTTTTTT.

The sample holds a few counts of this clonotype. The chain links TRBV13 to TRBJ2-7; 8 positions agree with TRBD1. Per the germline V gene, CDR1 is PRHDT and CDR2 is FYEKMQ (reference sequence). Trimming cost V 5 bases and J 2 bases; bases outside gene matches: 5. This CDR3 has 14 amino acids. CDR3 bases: TGTGCCAGCAGCGACGGGACAGGTGCCTACGAGCAGTACTTC. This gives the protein CASSDGTGAYEQYF. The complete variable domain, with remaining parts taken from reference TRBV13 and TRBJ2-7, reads AAGVIQSPRHLIKEKRETATLKCYPIPRHDTVYWYQQGPGQDPQFLISFYEKMQSDKGSIPDRFSAQQFSDYHSELNMSSLELGDSALYFCASSDGTGAYEQYFGPGTRLTVT.

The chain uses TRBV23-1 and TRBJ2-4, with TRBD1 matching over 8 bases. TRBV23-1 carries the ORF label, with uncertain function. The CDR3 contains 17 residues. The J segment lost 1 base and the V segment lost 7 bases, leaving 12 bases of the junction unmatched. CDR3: CASKRQGSSGAKNIQYF. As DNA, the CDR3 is TGCGCCAGCAAACGACAGGGGTCATCGGGGGCCAAAAACATTCAGTACTTC.

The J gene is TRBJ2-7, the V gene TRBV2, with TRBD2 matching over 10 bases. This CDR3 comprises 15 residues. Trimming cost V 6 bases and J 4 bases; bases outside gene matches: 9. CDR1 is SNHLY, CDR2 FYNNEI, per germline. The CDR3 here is CASRPGGTSEYEQYF. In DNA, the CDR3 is TGTGCCAGCAGGCCAGGGGGGACTAGCGAGTACGAGCAGTACTTC.

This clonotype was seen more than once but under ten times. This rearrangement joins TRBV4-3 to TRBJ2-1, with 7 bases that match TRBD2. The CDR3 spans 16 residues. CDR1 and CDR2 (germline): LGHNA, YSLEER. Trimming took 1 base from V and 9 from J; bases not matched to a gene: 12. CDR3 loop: CASSQGPGLVGGEQFF. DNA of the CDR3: TGCGCCAGCAGCCAAGGACCAGGACTAGTTGGGGGTGAGCAGTTCTTC.

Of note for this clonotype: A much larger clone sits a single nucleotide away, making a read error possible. The CDR3 nucleotides read TGCAGAGCTAGGGACAAGTACTACGAGCAGTACTTC. The encoded protein is CRARDKYYEQYF. The rearrangement uses TRBV20-1 and TRBJ2-7; D might be TRBD1 (6 bases). Germline V lookup: CDR1 DFQATT, CDR2 SNEGSKA (reference sequence). The CDR3 contains 12 residues.

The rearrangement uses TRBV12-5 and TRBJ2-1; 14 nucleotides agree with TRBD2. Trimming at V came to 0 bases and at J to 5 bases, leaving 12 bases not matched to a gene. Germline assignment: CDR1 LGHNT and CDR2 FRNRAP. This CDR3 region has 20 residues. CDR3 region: CASGLVTGTSGSGSHNEQFF. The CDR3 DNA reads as TGTGCTAGTGGTTTGGTCACCGGGACTAGCGGGAGCGGTTCCCACAATGAGCAGTTCTTC.

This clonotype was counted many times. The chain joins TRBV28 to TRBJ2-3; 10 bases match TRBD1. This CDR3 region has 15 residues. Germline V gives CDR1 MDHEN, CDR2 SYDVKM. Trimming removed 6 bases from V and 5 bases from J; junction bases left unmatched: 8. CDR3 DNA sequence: TGTGCCAGCAGCAAAGACAGGGGGCGCGAAGATACGCAGTATTTT. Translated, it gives CASSKDRGREDTQYF.

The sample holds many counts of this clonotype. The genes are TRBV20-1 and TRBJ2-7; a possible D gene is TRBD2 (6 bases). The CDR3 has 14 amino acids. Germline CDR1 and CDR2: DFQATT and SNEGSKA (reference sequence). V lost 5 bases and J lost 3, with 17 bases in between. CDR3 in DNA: TGCAGTGCTCCCTACCTAGCGAGCCACTACGAGCAGTACTTC. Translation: CSAPYLASHYEQYF.

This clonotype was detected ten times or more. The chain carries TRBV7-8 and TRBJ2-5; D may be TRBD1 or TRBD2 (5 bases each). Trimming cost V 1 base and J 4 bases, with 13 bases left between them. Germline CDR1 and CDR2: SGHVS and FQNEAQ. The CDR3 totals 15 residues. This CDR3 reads CASSLGMGVSETQYF. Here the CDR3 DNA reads TGTGCCAGCAGCTTAGGGATGGGGGTTTCAGAGACCCAGTACTTC.

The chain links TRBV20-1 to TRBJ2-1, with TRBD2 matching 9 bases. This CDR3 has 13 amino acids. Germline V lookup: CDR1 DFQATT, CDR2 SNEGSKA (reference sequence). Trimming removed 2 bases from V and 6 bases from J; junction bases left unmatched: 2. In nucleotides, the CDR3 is TGCAGTGCTAGAAGCGGGGGGCCCAATGAGCAGTTCTTC. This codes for CSARSGGPNEQFF.

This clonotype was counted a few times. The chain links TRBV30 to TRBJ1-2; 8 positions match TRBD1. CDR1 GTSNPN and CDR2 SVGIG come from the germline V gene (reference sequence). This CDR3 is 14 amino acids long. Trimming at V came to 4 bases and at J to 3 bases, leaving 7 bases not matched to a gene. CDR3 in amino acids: CAWIMDREDYGYTF. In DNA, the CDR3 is TGTGCCTGGATAATGGACAGGGAGGACTATGGCTACACCTTC. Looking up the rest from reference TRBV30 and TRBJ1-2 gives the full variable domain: SQTIHQWPATLVQPVGSPLSLECTVEGTSNPNLYWYRQAAGRGLQLLFYSVGIGQISSEVPQNLSASRPQDRQFILSSKKLLLSDSGFYLCAWIMDREDYGYTFGSGTRLTVV.

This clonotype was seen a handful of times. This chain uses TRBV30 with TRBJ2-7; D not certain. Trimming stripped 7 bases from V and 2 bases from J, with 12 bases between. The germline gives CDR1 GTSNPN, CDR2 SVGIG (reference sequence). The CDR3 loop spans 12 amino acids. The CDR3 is CASGRGPYEQYF. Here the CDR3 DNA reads TGTGCCTCCGGGCGCGGACCCTACGAGCAGTACTTC.

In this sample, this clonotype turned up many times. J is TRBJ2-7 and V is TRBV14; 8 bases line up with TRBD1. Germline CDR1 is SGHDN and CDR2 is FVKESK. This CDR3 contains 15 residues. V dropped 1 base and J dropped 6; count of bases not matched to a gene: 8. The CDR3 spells CASSQAKTGVGEQYF. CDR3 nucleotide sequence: TGTGCCAGCAGCCAAGCCAAGACAGGGGTGGGCGAGCAGTACTTC.

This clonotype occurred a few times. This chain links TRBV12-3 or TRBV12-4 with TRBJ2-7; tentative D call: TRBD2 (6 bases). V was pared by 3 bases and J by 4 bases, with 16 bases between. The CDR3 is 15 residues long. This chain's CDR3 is CASSFQVSGRYEQYF. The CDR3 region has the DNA TGTGCCAGCAGTTTTCAGGTTAGCGGTCGTTACGAGCAGTACTTC.

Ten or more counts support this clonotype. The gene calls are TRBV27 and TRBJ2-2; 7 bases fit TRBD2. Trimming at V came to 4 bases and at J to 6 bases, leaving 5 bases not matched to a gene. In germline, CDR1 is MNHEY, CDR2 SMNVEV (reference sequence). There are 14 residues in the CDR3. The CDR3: CASSSSTSPGELFF. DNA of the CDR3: TGTGCCAGCAGTTCCTCGACTAGCCCCGGGGAGCTGTTTTTT.